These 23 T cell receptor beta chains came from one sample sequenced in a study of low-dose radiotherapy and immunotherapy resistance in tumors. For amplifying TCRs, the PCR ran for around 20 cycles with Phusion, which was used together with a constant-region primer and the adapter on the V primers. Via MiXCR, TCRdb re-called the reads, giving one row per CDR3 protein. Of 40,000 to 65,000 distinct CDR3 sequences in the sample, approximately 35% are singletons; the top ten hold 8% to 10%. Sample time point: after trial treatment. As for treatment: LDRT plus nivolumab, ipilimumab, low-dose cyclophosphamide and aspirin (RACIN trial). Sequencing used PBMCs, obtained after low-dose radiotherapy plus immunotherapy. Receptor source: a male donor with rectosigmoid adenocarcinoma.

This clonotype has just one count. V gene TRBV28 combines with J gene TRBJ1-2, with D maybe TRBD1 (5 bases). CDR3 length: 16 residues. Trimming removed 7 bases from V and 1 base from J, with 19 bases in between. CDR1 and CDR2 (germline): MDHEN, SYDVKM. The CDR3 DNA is TGTGCCAGCACCCCGGGTGGGGCTCCCCTTAACTATGGCTACACCTTC. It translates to CASTPGGAPLNYGYTF.

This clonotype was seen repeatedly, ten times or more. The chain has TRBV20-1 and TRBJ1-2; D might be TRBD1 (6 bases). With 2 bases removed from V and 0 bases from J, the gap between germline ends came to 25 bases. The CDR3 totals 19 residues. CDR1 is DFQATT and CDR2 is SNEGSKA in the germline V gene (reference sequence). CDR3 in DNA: TGCAGTGCTAGAATTGTGGGGGGCGCCGGACGAGGTTCTAACTATGGCTACACCTTC. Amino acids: CSARIVGGAGRGSNYGYTF.

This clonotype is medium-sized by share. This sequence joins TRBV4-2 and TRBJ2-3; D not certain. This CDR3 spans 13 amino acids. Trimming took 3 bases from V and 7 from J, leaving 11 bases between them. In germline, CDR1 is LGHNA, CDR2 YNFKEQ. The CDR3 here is CASSQGSVNTQYF. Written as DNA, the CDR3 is TGTGCCAGCAGCCAGGGGTCCGTTAATACGCAGTATTTT.

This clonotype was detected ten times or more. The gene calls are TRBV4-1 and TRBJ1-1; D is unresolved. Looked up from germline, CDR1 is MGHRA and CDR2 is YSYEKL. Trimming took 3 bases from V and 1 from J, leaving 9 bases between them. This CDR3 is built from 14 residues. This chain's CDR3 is CASSHLAQNTEAFF. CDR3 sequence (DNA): TGCGCCAGCAGCCATCTGGCACAGAACACTGAAGCTTTCTTT.

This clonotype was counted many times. DNA of the CDR3: TGCGCCAGCAGGCTAGCGGGAGCCTCAGATACGCAGTATTTT. Protein: CASRLAGASDTQYF. V and J are TRBV5-1 and TRBJ2-3, with 10 positions matching TRBD2. The length of the CDR3 is 14 residues. Germline V lookup: CDR1 SGHRS, CDR2 YFSETQ. Trimming at V came to 5 bases and at J to 4 bases, leaving 4 bases not matched to a gene. Complete variable domain (other parts from reference TRBV5-1 and TRBJ2-3): KAGVTQTPRYLIKTRGQQVTLSCSPISGHRSVSWYQQTPGQGLQFLFEYFSETQRNKGNFPGRFSGRQFSNSRSEMNVSTLELGDSALYLCASRLAGASDTQYFGPGTRLTVL.

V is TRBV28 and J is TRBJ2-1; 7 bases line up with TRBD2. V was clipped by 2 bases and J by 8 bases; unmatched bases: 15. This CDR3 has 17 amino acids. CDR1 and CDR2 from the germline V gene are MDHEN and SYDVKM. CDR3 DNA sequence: TGTGCCAGCAGTTTAAGGTTGGCGGGAGTAAAGAGCGATGAGCAGTTCTTC. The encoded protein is CASSLRLAGVKSDEQFF.

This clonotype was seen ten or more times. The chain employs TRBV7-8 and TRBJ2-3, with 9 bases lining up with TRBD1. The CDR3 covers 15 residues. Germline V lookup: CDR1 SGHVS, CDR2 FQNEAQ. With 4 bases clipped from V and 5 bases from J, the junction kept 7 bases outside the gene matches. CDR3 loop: CASSSIQGARDTQYF. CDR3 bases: TGTGCCAGCAGCTCGATACAGGGGGCGAGAGATACGCAGTATTTT. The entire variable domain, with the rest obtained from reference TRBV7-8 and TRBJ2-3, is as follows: GAGVSQSPRYKVAKRGQDVALRCDPISGHVSLFWYQQALGQGPEFLTYFQNEAQLDKSGLPSDRFFAERPEGSVSTLKIQRTQQEDSAVYLCASSSIQGARDTQYFGPGTRLTVL.

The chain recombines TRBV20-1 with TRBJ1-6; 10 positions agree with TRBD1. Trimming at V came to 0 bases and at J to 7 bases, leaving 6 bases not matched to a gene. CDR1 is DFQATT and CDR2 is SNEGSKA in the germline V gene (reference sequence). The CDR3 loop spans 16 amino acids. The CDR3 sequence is CSARDFGQGENSPLHF. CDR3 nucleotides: TGCAGTGCTAGAGATTTTGGACAGGGGGAAAATTCACCCCTCCACTTT.

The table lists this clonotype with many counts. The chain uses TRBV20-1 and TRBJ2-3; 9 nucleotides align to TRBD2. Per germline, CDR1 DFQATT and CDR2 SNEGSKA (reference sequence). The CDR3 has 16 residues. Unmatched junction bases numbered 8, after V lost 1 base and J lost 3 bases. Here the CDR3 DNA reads TGCAGTGCTAGAGTCGTAGCGGGGGCCCCGACAGATACGCAGTATTTT. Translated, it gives CSARVVAGAPTDTQYF.

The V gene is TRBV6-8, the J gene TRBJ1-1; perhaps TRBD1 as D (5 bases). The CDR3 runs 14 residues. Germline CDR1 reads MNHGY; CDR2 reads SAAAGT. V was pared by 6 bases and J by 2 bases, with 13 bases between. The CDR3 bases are TGTGCCAGCAGCCCTCCAGGGTTAAACACTGAAGCTTTCTTT. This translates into CASSPPGLNTEAFF.

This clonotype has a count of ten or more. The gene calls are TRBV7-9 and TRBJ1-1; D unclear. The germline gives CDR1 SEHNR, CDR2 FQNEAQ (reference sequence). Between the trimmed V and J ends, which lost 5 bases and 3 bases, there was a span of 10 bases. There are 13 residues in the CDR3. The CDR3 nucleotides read TGTGCCAGCAGCCATGGCATGGACACTGAAGCTTTCTTT. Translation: CASSHGMDTEAFF.

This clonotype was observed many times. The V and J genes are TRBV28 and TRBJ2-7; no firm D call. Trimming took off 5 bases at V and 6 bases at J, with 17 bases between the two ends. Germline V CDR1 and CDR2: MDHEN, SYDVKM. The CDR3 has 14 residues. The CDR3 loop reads CASSTQAGWGEQYF. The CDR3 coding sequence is TGTGCCAGCAGTACCCAAGCCGGCTGGGGCGAGCAGTACTTC. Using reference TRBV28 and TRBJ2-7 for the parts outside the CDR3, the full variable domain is DVKVTQSSRYLVKRTGEKVFLECVQDMDHENMFWYRQDPGLGLRLIYFSYDVKMKEKGDIPEGYSVSREKKERFSLILESASTNQTSMYLCASSTQAGWGEQYFGPGTRLTVT.

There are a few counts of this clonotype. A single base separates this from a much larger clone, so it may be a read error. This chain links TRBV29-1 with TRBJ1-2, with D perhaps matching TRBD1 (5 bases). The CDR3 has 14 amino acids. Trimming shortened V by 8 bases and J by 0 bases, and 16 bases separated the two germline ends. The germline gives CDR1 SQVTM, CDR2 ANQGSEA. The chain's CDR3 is CSLRIGAPNYGYTF. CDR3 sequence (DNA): TGCAGCCTCAGAATAGGGGCCCCTAACTATGGCTACACCTTC.

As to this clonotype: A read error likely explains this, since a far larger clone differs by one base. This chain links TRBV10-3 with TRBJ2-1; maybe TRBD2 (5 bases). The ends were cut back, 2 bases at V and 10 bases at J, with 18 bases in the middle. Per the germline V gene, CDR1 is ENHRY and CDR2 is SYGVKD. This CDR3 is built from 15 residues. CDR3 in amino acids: CAISEAEVDPYEQFF. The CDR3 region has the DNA TGTGCCATCAGTGAGGCGGAGGTAGATCCCTACGAGCAGTTCTTC.

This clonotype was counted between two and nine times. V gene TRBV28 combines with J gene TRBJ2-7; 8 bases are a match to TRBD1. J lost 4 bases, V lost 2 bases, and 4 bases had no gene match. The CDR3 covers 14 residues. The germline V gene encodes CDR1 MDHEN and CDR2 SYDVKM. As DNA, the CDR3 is TGTGCCAGCAGTTTACCAGGGGGCCGGTACGAGCAGTACTTC. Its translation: CASSLPGGRYEQYF.

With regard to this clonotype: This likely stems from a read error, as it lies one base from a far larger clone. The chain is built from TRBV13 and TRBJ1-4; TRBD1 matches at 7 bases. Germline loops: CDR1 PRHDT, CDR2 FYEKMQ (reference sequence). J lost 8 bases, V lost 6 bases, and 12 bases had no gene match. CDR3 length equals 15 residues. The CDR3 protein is CASSSWIGGGEKLFF. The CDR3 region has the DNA TGTGCCAGCAGTTCCTGGATAGGGGGCGGAGAAAAACTGTTTTTT.

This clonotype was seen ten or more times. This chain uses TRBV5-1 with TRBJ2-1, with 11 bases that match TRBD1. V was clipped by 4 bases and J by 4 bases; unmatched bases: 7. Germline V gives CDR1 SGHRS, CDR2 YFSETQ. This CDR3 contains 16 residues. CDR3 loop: CASSGSGTGGYNEQFF. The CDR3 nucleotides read TGCGCCAGCAGCGGCTCCGGGACAGGGGGTTACAATGAGCAGTTCTTC.

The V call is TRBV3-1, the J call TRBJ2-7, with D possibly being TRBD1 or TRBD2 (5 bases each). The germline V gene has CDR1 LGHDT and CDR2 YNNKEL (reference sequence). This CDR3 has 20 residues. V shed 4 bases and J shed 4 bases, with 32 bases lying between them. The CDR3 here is CASSLRSGPQGPVRSYEQYF. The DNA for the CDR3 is TGTGCCAGCAGCCTTCGATCGGGACCGCAAGGTCCGGTTAGGTCTTACGAGCAGTACTTC.

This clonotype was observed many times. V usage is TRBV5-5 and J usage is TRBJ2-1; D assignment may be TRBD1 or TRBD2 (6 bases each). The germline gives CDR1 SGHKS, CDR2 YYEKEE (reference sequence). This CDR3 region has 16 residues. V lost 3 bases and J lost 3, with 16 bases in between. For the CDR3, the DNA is TGTGCCAGCAGCTCGCCCGGGGGCTTAGTCTACAATGAGCAGTTCTTC. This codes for CASSSPGGLVYNEQFF.

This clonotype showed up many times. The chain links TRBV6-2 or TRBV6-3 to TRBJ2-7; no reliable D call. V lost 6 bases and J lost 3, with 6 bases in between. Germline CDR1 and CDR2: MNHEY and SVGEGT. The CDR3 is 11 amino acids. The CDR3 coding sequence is TGTGCCAGCAGACTACTCTACGAGCAGTACTTC. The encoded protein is CASRLLYEQYF.

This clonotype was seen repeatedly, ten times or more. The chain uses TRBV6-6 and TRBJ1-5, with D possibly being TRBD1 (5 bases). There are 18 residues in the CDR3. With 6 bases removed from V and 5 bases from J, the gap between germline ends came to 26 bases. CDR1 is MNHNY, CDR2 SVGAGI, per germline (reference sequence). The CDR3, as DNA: TGTGCCAGCAGGCCACTCGGGACCTTAGACCGGCGCGATCAGCCCCAGCATTTT. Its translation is CASRPLGTLDRRDQPQHF.

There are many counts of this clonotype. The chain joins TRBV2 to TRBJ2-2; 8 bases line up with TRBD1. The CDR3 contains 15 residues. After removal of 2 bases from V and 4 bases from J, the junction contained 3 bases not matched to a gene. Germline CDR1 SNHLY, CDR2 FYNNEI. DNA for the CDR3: TGTGCCAGCAGTGAACAGGGGGCCACCACCGGGGAGCTGTTTTTT. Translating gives CASSEQGATTGELFF. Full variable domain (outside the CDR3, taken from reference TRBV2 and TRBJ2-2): EPEVTQTPSHQVTQMGQEVILRCVPISNHLYFYWYRQILGQKVEFLVSFYNNEISEKSEIFDDQFSVERPDGSNFTLKIRSTKLEDSAMYFCASSEQGATTGELFFGEGSRLTVL.

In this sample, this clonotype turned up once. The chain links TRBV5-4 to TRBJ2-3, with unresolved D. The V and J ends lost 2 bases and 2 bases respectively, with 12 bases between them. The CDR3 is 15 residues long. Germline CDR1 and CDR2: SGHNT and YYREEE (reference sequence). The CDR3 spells CASSFEADLTDTQYF. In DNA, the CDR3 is TGTGCCAGCAGCTTCGAGGCGGACCTCACAGATACGCAGTATTTT.